The sequence of this T cell receptor (beta chain) was determined in a study of CD8 T cells in ankylosing spondylitis. Overall study findings and caveats: Ankylosing spondylitis blood appeared to carry a characteristic TCR beta motif of seven to nine highly homologous variants. A CD8+ phenotype characterized the disease-linked clones, which were relatively rare in peripheral blood. Earlier literature documents some of the motif variants in reactive arthritis synovial fluid and blood. Matched ankylosing spondylitis synovial fluid reportedly showed significant enrichment of disease-linked clones.

The CDR3 is 11 residues long. The V and J ends lost 4 bases and 8 bases respectively, with 5 bases between them. This clonotype was counted a few times. Its antigen is undetermined. It was by quantitative 5'-RACE with molecular barcodes that TCR beta libraries were made. TCRdb fed the 5' RACE reads into MiXCR, producing one record per CDR3 protein. In the table there are about 330,000 distinct CDR3 sequences, 6.5% to 10% of which are singletons. This clonotype originated in a male donor with ankylosing spondylitis. Sequencing was done on a sample of blood, either unsorted or a sorted T cell fraction (not recorded which). The chain employs TRBV12-3 or TRBV12-4 and TRBJ1-4; no reliable D call. CDR3 sequence: CASSSGEKLFF. CDR3 bases: TGTGCCAGCAGTTCCGGGGAAAAACTGTTTTTT.